Reported below is one TCR beta chain. The sample is drawn from a study of technical replicates of blood from a few donors. Germline assignment: CDR1 MNHNS and CDR2 SASEGT. The CDR3 runs 9 residues. V lost 6 bases to trimming and J lost 8 bases, with 4 bases between them. Sequencing was performed with immunoSEQ multiplex PCR; in TCRdb, only in-frame clones are kept and a portion is missing. The table includes around 79,000 clones, approximately 94% detected once. The specimen sequenced was T cells isolated from PBMCs. The origin of this receptor is a human donor in good health. J is TRBJ1-1 and V is TRBV6-1; D is undetermined. The CDR3 DNA sequence: TGTGCCAGCAGGACAGAAGCTTTCTTT. Its translation: CASRTEAFF.